This paragraph reports one T cell receptor beta chain. Antigen: not known. A junction boundary mismatches the germline segment, possibly from a read error. Other DNA sequences in the sample encode the same CDR3. The CDR3 extends over 14 amino acids. CDR1 is PRHDT, CDR2 FYEKMQ, per germline (reference sequence). TCRdb keeps only in-frame clones here, not all; method: immunoSEQ multiplex PCR. Of hundreds of thousands of clones listed, under 95% are singletons. The sample is drawn from a study of shared clonotypes between healthy human individuals. Naive-designated CD8 cells lacked CD45RO, were positively enriched for CCR7, and omitted terminally differentiated effector memory CD45RA+ cells. Study-level points and caveats: Incompleteness in sorted-subset sequencing, despite large depth, was shown by rarefaction.

The sequenced material came from naive CD8+ T cells sorted from blood. The receptor's source is a man between 25 and 39 years old in good health. V gene TRBV13 combines with J gene TRBJ1-5; 7 nucleotides agree with TRBD1. The CDR3 DNA sequence: TGTGCCAGCAGCCTAGGACAGGGCAATCAGCCCCAGCATTTT. Translation: CASSLGQGNQPQHF.